Listed below are T cell receptor beta chains from one sample, sequenced in a study of cytomegalovirus exposure and HLA in healthy donors. Profiled with immunoSEQ multiplex PCR; TCRdb holds only in-frame clones, not every one. The sample lists 98,000 or so clones, approximately 85% occurring once. The sequencing input was PBMCs. Source of these receptors: a woman between 18 and 30 years old in good health and CMV-seronegative. Each CDR3 is given without its conserved first and last residue.

TRBJ1-2	TRBV14	ASSQDRGRGYGYT
TRBJ1-2	TRBV27	ASRSTGGFNYGYT
TRBJ2-1	TRBV5-6	ASSLWQGPGYNEQF
TRBJ2-7	TRBV9	ASSGTASSYEQY
TRBJ2-7	TRBV4-2	ASSQTNLGDEQY
TRBJ1-2	TRBV6-5	ASSYSIGGTGGYT
TRBJ2-1	TRBV7-3	ASSDGGGYNEQF
TRBJ2-7	TRBV5-6	ASSPQLGGPPYEQY
TRBJ1-4	TRBV29-1	SVVNNEKLF
TRBJ1-6	TRBV6-5	ASSPRDRGSPLH
TRBJ1-2	TRBV6-5	ARTSGNPRYGYT
TRBJ2-7	TRBV29-1	SVDPSGVGDEQY
TRBJ2-7	TRBV5-6	ASSLTGVLEQY
TRBJ2-7	TRBV9	ASSAGQGVSYEQY
TRBJ2-7	TRBV9	ASGRTVREQY
TRBJ1-2	TRBV2	ASSDGQHYGYT
TRBJ2-2	TRBV4-1	ASSHPRTGENTGELF
TRBJ1-4	TRBV6-1	ASRYRVDEKLF
TRBJ2-7	TRBV25-1	ASSATGGGEQY
TRBJ2-3	TRBV5-6	ASSLAARGTDTQY
TRBJ2-3	TRBV25-1	ASSDSTGHSTDTQY
TRBJ1-1	TRBV28	ASRPPRTGYAEAF
TRBJ2-2	TRBV19	ASFRGTGELF
TRBJ1-1	TRBV7-8	ASSRAGRDEAF
TRBJ1-2	TRBV6-1	ASSGRPGQDHNYGYT
TRBJ1-1	TRBV6-5	ASSVRDRVPPEAF